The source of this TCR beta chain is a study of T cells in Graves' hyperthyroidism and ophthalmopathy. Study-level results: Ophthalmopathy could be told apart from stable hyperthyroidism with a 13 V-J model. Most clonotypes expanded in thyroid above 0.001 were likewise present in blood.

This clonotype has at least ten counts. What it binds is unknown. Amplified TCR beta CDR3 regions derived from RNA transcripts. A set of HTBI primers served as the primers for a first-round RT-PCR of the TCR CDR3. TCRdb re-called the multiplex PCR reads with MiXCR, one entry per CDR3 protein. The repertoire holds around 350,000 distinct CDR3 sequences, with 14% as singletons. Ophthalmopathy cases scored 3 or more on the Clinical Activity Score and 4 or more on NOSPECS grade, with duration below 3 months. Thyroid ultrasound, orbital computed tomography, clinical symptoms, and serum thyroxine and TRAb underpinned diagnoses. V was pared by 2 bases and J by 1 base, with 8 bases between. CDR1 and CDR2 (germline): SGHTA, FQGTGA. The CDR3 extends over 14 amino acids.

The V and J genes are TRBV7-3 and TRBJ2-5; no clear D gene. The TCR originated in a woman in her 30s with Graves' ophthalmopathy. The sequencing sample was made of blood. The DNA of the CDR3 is TGTGCCAGCAGCTTAGTAGGCACCCAAGAGACCCAGTACTTC. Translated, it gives CASSLVGTQETQYF.